This TCR beta chain derives from a study of cytomegalovirus exposure and HLA in healthy donors. As for the study in general: Earlier sequencing of some 190 million T cells yielded 95 million to 120 million unique TCR beta sequences.

The CDR3 is 14 amino acids. V gave up 6 bases and J gave up 1 base, with 9 bases separating them. In germline, CDR1 is SEHNR, CDR2 FQNEAQ (reference sequence). A multiplex PCR was run with 60 Vbeta primers and 13 Jbeta primers. Sequencing was performed with immunoSEQ multiplex PCR; in TCRdb, only in-frame clones are kept and a portion is missing. The sample shows roughly 190,000 clones, about four fifths of them seen only once. Sample: PBMCs. The TCR originated in a female donor in good health and CMV-seronegative. The rearrangement uses TRBV7-9 and TRBJ2-2; perhaps TRBD1 as D (6 bases). The CDR3 DNA reads TGTGCCAGCAGGGGCAGGGGGAACACCGGGGAGCTGTTTTTT. It specifies CASRGRGNTGELFF.